One T cell receptor (beta chain) is described in this entry. Antigen unknown. Assay used: immunoSEQ multiplex PCR; TCRdb lists only in-frame clones, some missing. The sample carries some 98,000 clones, approximately 84% recorded once. This sample stems from a study of cytomegalovirus exposure and HLA in healthy donors. Overall study findings and caveats: The study designated fewer than 200 TCR beta chains cytomegalovirus-associated. In the roughly 110 validation repertoires, more than 85% of cluster scores exceeded 0, per a later analysis.

The ends were cut back, 5 bases at V and 3 bases at J, with 13 bases in the middle. In germline, CDR1 is SQVTM, CDR2 ANQGSEA. The CDR3 has 14 amino acids. Among the 90 to 150 subjects of the validation cohort, separate from the 666-subject first cohort, were the donors. The V call is TRBV29-1, the J call TRBJ1-4; possible D gene TRBD1, 5 bases. The sample taken for sequencing was PBMCs. The clonotype originates from a man aged 18 to 30 in good health and CMV-seropositive. In DNA form, the CDR3 reads TGCAGCGTTTCCGGCAGGGCCGCTAATGAAAAACTGTTTTTT. Translation: CSVSGRAANEKLFF.